The entry that follows covers one TCR beta chain sequence. The antigen is undetermined. This sample is part of a study of cytomegalovirus exposure and HLA in healthy donors. Study conclusions and caveats: V- and J-gene trimming of TCR beta was linked (in a later analysis) to a missense DCLRE1C variant. Because they were indistinguishable, some V segments, including TRBV6-2 and TRBV6-3, were excluded. Per a prior analysis, the majority of TCR beta V segments were productive roughly 90% or roughly 30% of the time. The study put about 180 TCR beta chains on its list as cytomegalovirus-associated.

The study ran its PCR with 60 Vbeta and 13 Jbeta primers. The data were produced by immunoSEQ multiplex PCR, yet TCRdb's version contains in-frame clones alone and is incomplete. The sample gives more than 85,000 clones, around 73% of which show up once; around 8.1% is in the top ten. Germline lookup yields CDR1 SNHLY and CDR2 FYNNEI. CDR3 length: 14 amino acids. V lost 7 bases, J lost 2 bases, and 13 bases lay in between. The sample comprised PBMCs. This TCR derives from a man in his forties in good health and CMV-seronegative. The V and J genes are TRBV2 and TRBJ2-3; D is possibly TRBD2 (5 bases). CDR3 amino acids: CASNRASPTDTQYF. CDR3 coding DNA: TGTGCCAGCAATCGAGCTAGCCCCACAGATACGCAGTATTTT.